One sample yielded the 22 T cell receptor beta chains listed below, sequenced in a study of OX40 agonist ivuxolimab in advanced cancers. This table comes from immunoSEQ multiplex PCR, and its TCRdb copy is limited to in-frame clones, with some not included. Among around 71,000 clones listed, 86% were seen once. The material was CD4+ or CD8+ T cells sorted from blood, obtained in a trial of the OX40 agonist ivuxolimab. These receptors were taken from an adult with an advanced solid tumor such as melanoma, head and neck, liver or kidney cancer.

J is TRBJ2-5 and V is TRBV28; 7 bases are shared with TRBD1. The DNA matches TRBJ2-7 better at its end, which makes the J call doubtful. The V gene's germline CDR1 is MDHEN and CDR2 SYDVKM. This CDR3 has 13 residues. CDR3: CASSSQGAYEQYF. The CDR3 region has the DNA TGTGCCAGCAGTTCCCAGGGGGCCTACGAGCAGTACTTC.

The chain is built from TRBV6-5 and TRBJ1-3; TRBD1 agrees at 7 bases. The germline V gene has CDR1 MNHEY and CDR2 SVGAGI. V shed 5 bases, J shed 4 bases, and the junction held 8 bases outside the gene matches. This CDR3 comprises 15 residues. CDR3 nucleotides: TGTGCCAGCAGTGGGAACAGGGGAGGCGGAAACACCATATATTTT. Translation gives CASSGNRGGGNTIYF.

The chain's CDR3 is CASSPHLTDTQYF. The CDR3 DNA follows: TGCGCCAGCAGCCCCCACCTCACAGATACGCAGTATTTT. The chain links TRBV5-1 to TRBJ2-3; no clear D. CDR1 is SGHRS, CDR2 YFSETQ, per germline. This CDR3 is 13 amino acids long. The V and J ends lost 4 bases and 2 bases respectively, with 8 bases between them. The entire variable domain, with the rest obtained from reference TRBV5-1 and TRBJ2-3, is as follows: KAGVTQTPRYLIKTRGQQVTLSCSPISGHRSVSWYQQTPGQGLQFLFEYFSETQRNKGNFPGRFSGRQFSNSRSEMNVSTLELGDSALYLCASSPHLTDTQYFGPGTRLTVL.

This rearrangement joins TRBV19 to TRBJ2-2; D not certain. There are 15 residues in the CDR3. The V end lost 2 bases, the J end lost 3 bases, and 10 bases lay between the germline ends. CDR1 and CDR2 from the germline V gene are LNHDA and SQIVND (reference sequence). CDR3 in DNA: TGTGCCAGTAGTATAAGAGCCTTATACACCGGGGAGCTGTTTTTT. Its translation: CASSIRALYTGELFF.

CDR3 amino acids: CSARRVVEQYF. CDR3 DNA: TGCAGTGCGAGGAGGGTGGTCGAGCAGTACTTC. The V call is TRBV20-1, the J call TRBJ2-7; TRBD2 is a possible D gene (6 bases). V lost 6 bases and J 6 bases, leaving 12 bases between the germline ends. The CDR3 loop spans 11 amino acids. From germline, CDR1 is DFQATT and CDR2 SNEGSKA (reference sequence).

This rearrangement joins TRBV18 to TRBJ2-7, with D possibly being TRBD2 (5 bases). Germline V gene sequence: CDR1 KGHSH, CDR2 LQKENI. V was trimmed by 3 bases and J by 7 bases, leaving 25 bases between them. CDR3 length equals 17 residues. The CDR3 sequence: CASSPLGGARSLWEQYF. The CDR3 DNA reads as TGTGCCAGCTCACCCCTCGGAGGAGCCAGGAGCCTTTGGGAGCAGTACTTC.

This chain links TRBV4-2 with TRBJ2-3; possible D gene TRBD1, 5 bases. The CDR3 is 15 amino acids. From germline, CDR1 is LGHNA and CDR2 YNFKEQ. Trimming removed 4 bases from V and 1 base from J, with 12 bases in between. This CDR3 is CASSRRQSGTDTQYF. Here the CDR3 DNA reads TGTGCCAGCAGCCGGAGACAGTCAGGCACAGATACGCAGTATTTT.

This chain uses TRBV5-4 with TRBJ2-7, with D perhaps assigned TRBD1 or TRBD2 (5 bases each). The V gene lost 0 bases and the J gene lost 5 bases, with 15 bases spanning the gap. The CDR3 covers 15 residues. Germline V gene sequence: CDR1 SGHNT, CDR2 YYREEE (reference sequence). CDR3 DNA sequence: TGTGCCAGCAGCTTGGACCCGGGACCCGCGAACGAGCAGTACTTC. It is translated as CASSLDPGPANEQYF.

The chain is built from TRBV10-3 and TRBJ2-5; 10 bases align to TRBD2. The CDR3 loop spans 15 amino acids. V trimming: 6 bases; J trimming: 3 bases; junction bases outside the gene matches: 7. Germline lookup yields CDR1 ENHRY and CDR2 SYGVKD. For the CDR3, the DNA is TGTGCCATCAGGGCGAGCGGGAGGGCCGAAGAGACCCAGTACTTC. Encoded protein: CAIRASGRAEETQYF.

This clone ranks as medium-sized. The J gene is TRBJ2-3, the V gene TRBV7-3; D may match TRBD1 or TRBD2 (6 bases each). This CDR3 is 16 amino acids long. Trimming stripped 4 bases from V and 1 base from J, with 15 bases between. CDR1 and CDR2 (germline): SGHTA, FQGTGA. CDR3 nucleotides: TGTGCCAGCAGCTACCGAGGGGGGTCGGGCACAGATACGCAGTATTTT. It specifies CASSYRGGSGTDTQYF.

This clone appeared once. This chain links TRBV7-3 with TRBJ2-1; D unresolved. CDR1 is SGHTA and CDR2 is FQGTGA in the germline V gene. Trimming removed 5 bases from V and 4 bases from J, with 9 bases in between. The CDR3 has 13 residues. The CDR3 loop is CASSPYSYNEQFF. The CDR3 coding sequence is TGTGCCAGCAGCCCCTATTCATACAATGAGCAGTTCTTC.

The CDR3 DNA follows: TGCGCCAGCAGCCAAGAGCAGGTGGGAGGCTACACCTTC. Its protein is CASSQEQVGGYTF. The rearrangement uses TRBV4-1 and TRBJ1-2, with D uncertain. V lost 0 bases and J 8 bases, leaving 10 bases between the germline ends. The CDR3 is made up of 13 amino acids. The germline gives CDR1 MGHRA, CDR2 YSYEKL.

By frequency in the sample, this clone is medium-sized. The chain couples TRBV5-1 to TRBJ2-7; 7 positions agree with TRBD2. The CDR3 spans 14 residues. V lost 2 bases and J lost 2; bases outside the gene matches: 4. The germline gives CDR1 SGHRS, CDR2 YFSETQ. DNA of the CDR3: TGCGCCAGCAGCTTAAATGCGGGGGCCTACGAGCAGTACTTC. Protein: CASSLNAGAYEQYF.

V and J are TRBV7-2 and TRBJ2-3; 10 bases align to TRBD2. Germline assignment: CDR1 SGHTA and CDR2 FQGNSA. The CDR3 runs 14 residues. V shed 4 bases and J 5 bases; nucleotides not matched to a gene: 3. Here the CDR3 DNA reads TGTGCCAGCAGCTCCCGACTAGCGGGAGATACGCAGTATTTT. It is translated as CASSSRLAGDTQYF.

The count of this clone is one. Other DNA sequences in this sample translate to the same CDR3. The J gene is TRBJ2-1, the V gene TRBV10-3; D might be TRBD1 (5 bases). Germline V gives CDR1 ENHRY, CDR2 SYGVKD. The CDR3 length is 12 residues. V was pared by 3 bases and J by 9 bases, with 9 bases between. CDR3 nucleotide sequence: TGTGCCATCAGTGAACCAGGGCGTGAGCAGTTCTTC. This encodes CAISEPGREQFF.

The chain links TRBV5-1 to TRBJ2-1, with TRBD1 as a possible D gene (6 bases). This CDR3 spans 14 amino acids. The germline CDR1 and CDR2 sequences are SGHRS and YFSETQ. V gave up 0 bases and J gave up 7 bases, with 11 bases separating them. The CDR3 spells CASSLDGGWNEQFF. CDR3 nucleotides: TGCGCCAGCAGCTTGGATGGGGGCTGGAATGAGCAGTTCTTC.

Here the CDR3 DNA reads TGTGCCAGCTCACCACGGGCTAGCGGCGGCACAGATACGCAGTATTTT. Translating gives CASSPRASGGTDTQYF. This chain links TRBV18 with TRBJ2-3; TRBD2 matches 7 bases. The V gene's germline CDR1 is KGHSH and CDR2 LQKENI. With V trimmed by 1 base and J by 1 base, 5 bases remained unmatched. CDR3 size: 16 residues.

This sequence joins TRBV7-9 and TRBJ1-2; the match to TRBD1 covers 7 bases. Germline V gene lookup returns CDR1 SEHNR and CDR2 FQNEAQ (reference sequence). The CDR3 is made up of 14 amino acids. Unmatched junction bases numbered 8, after V lost 6 bases and J lost 4 bases. This CDR3 is CASRMQGDFYGYTF. The CDR3 DNA reads as TGTGCCAGCAGAATGCAGGGGGATTTCTATGGCTACACCTTC. Together with reference TRBV7-9 and TRBJ1-2, the CDR3 gives the full variable domain: DTGVSQNPRHKITKRGQNVTFRCDPISEHNRLYWYRQTLGQGPEFLTYFQNEAQLEKSRLLSDRFSAERPKGSFSTLEIQRTEQGDSAMYLCASRMQGDFYGYTFGSGTRLTVV.

The V and J genes are TRBV28 and TRBJ2-6, with 7 bases identical to TRBD1. The CDR3 loop spans 15 amino acids. Trimming removed 5 bases from V and 2 bases from J; junction bases left unmatched: 3. The V gene's germline CDR1 is MDHEN and CDR2 SYDVKM. The CDR3 loop reads CASSIDRAGANVLTF. DNA of the CDR3: TGTGCCAGCAGTATTGACAGGGCTGGGGCCAACGTCCTGACTTTC.

This chain uses TRBV7-2 with TRBJ2-5; D is possibly TRBD1 or TRBD2 (5 bases each). CDR1 and CDR2 (germline): SGHTA, FQGNSA. V was shortened by 0 bases and J by 1 base, with 6 bases between the two germline ends. The CDR3 is made up of 14 amino acids. The CDR3 spells CASSLAGVQETQYF. As DNA, the CDR3 is TGTGCCAGCAGCTTAGCGGGGGTCCAAGAGACCCAGTACTTC.

V gene TRBV5-4 combines with J gene TRBJ2-2, with 10 bases aligning to TRBD2. The CDR3 has 15 amino acids. The V segment lost 2 bases and the J segment 5 bases; nucleotides outside the gene matches: 3. In germline, CDR1 is SGHNT, CDR2 YYREEE (reference sequence). The CDR3 sequence is CASSLKTSGTGELFF. The CDR3 DNA follows: TGTGCCAGCAGCTTAAAGACTAGCGGGACCGGGGAGCTGTTTTTT.

This rearrangement joins TRBV7-9 to TRBJ2-1; D unresolved. The ends were cut back, 6 bases at V and 10 bases at J, with 16 bases in the middle. CDR3 length: 13 residues. Germline CDR1 SEHNR, CDR2 FQNEAQ (reference sequence). CDR3 sequence (DNA): TGTGCCAGCAGGGAACTGGGGTACCAAGAGCAGTTCTTC. It encodes CASRELGYQEQFF.